This TCR beta chain comes out of a study of shared clonotypes between healthy human individuals (TCRdb year 2020). Context from the whole study: The cohort included three men and a couple of women between 18 and 49 years of age. To estimate repertoire size and how much clonotypes are shared between individuals, the study performed deep sequencing of blood TCR repertoires from roughly five healthy adults. Per donor, three plates each were used for CD4 naive and CD4 memory, two for CD8 naive, and one for CD8 memory. To increase sequencing depth and limit assay-specific biases, different laboratories used diverse techniques to prepare libraries and sequence TCR repertoires. Between about 0.9 and 10 billion PBMCs per donor were obtained by leukapheresis. On the study overall, not on this receptor specifically: The genetic and exposure-history diversity represented was limited by the small number of donors. Sharing across several donors was observed for about 5% of naive CD4, about 3.2% of naive CD8, 2% to 2.5% of memory CD4, and around 0.4% of memory CD8 clonotypes. Sampling was restricted to blood, and TCR repertoires in tissues likely differ from the TCR repertoires found in blood. Incomplete sequencing was indicated by rarefaction of sorted-subset datasets, despite the large sequencing depth. Based on pairwise subsampling, the degree of clonotype sharing among donors was expected to be affected by sequencing depth. Compared with non-shared clonotypes, the clonotypes found in all four sorted-subset donors had higher generation probabilities. Larger estimated clonotype richness was generally found for naive subsets than for memory subsets.

Using the deep immunoSEQ assay, multiplex PCR amplified TCR CDR3 regions from genomic DNA. Genomic DNA extracted from each cell subset was distributed evenly over all wells of several immunoSEQ 96-well plates, and each plate served as one replicate. For sorted subsets, around 0.2 ug genomic DNA, equal to tens of thousands of T cell genomes, was loaded into each replicate PCR. Purified libraries were measured with a Qubit 3.0 fluorometer, size-checked on a Bioanalyzer 2100, and measured again with the KAPA Library Quantification kit. Every immunoSEQ 96-well plate was sequenced on a dedicated single-read 150-cycle Illumina NextSeq 550 flow cell. As for how the authors treated the data: Because only junctional sequences without quality scores were contained in the immunoSEQ output, filtering matching that applied to full-length reads could not be performed. Sequences were annotated with PyIR, a Python wrapper for IgBLAST v1.9, using IMGT germline references to assign V/J genes and CDR3. Reads were filtered out if the reads had weak V/J assignments (E-value above 1e-6), no CDR3, stop codons, out-of-frame junctions, or ambiguous translated residues. A V3J clonotype was defined by an identical inferred V gene, J gene, and CDR3 amino acid sequence. To compute the percentage overlap between repertoires, the number of shared unique clonotypes was divided by the size of the smaller repertoire. RTK rarefaction, the Chao1 estimator, and Recon v2.1 estimates of unobserved clonotypes were used to assess repertoire richness. Generation probabilities for all TCRbeta clonotypes obtained by the gDNA method from four donors were computed using OLGA. The table comes from immuneACCESS by way of TCRdb, which keeps in-frame sequences with V and J called. Part of the clones is missing from these tables; in studies checked, under half for an unresolved V gene and the rest for unknown reasons. D and trimming were read from the DNA, whereas the V and J calls and clone size are those reported in that table. The sample table holds 1,100,000 or so clones, of which about 80% were seen once. The top ten constitute under 0.65% of the sample.

For this clone: The clone's antigen remains unknown. The input lacks base qualities; no much larger clone sits a single base away.

V has 3 bases trimmed and J has 6 bases trimmed; junction bases matching no gene number 18. CDR1 and CDR2 are drawn from the germline V gene (reference sequence): MNHEY, SMNVEV. The CDR3 starts with the cysteine, ends with the phenylalanine, and has 20 residues. Only CDR3 DNA is held: 60 bases, read in frame from base 1. Healthy HIV-negative adults with no recently reported acute infections or vaccinations were included as donors. Only Caucasian adults living in Nashville, Tennessee, USA were represented among the donors. Magnetic negative selection was used to enrich CD4+ T cells, after which naive cells were positively selected on CD45RA and the negative fraction became the memory subset. Blood was obtained by leukapheresis, after which PBMCs were separated by Ficoll-Histopaque density gradient centrifugation and cryopreserved in liquid nitrogen vapor phase. Analytical flow cytometry was used to check the purity and quantity of each magnetically sorted T cell population. Each sorted fraction had its genomic DNA isolated and then quantified by UV absorbance on a Nanodrop 2000c.

The origin of this receptor is a man between 18 and 35 years old in good health. Some clones in this sample may be carry-over from other donors' samples. The material sequenced was memory CD4+ T cells from PBMCs. The cell subset or site label corresponds to: CD45RA-negative fraction. Recombination connected TRBV27 to TRBJ2-1, with 12 bases matching TRBD2. Here the CDR3 is given as CASSFLTSGRRVRVGNEQFF. DNA sequence: TGTGCCAGCAGTTTTCTGACTAGCGGGAGACGGGTCCGGGTCGGCAATGAGCAGTTCTTC.